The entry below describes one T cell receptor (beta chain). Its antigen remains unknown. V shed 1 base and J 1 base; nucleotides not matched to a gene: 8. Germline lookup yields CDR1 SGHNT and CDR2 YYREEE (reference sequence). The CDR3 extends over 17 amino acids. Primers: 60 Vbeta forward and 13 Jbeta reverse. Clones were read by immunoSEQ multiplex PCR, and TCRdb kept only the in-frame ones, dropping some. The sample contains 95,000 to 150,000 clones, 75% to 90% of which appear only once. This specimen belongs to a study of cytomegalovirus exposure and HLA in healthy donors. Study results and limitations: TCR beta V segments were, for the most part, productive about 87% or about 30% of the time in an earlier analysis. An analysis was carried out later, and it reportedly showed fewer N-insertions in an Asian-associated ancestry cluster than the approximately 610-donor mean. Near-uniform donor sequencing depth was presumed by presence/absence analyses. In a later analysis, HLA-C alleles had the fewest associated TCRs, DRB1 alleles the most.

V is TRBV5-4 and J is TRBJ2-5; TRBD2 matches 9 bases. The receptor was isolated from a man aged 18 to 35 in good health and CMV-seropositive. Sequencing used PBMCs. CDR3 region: CASSLRGSGGPQETQYF. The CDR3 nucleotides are TGTGCCAGCAGCTTGAGGGGTAGCGGGGGACCCCAAGAGACCCAGTACTTC.